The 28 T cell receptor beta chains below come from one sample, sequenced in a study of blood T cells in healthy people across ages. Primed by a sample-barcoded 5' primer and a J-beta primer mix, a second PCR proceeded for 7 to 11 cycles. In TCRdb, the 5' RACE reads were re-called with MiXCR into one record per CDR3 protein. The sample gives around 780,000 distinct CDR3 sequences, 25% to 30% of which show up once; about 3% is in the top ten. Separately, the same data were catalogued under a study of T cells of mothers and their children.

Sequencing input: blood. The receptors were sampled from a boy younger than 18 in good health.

The CDR3 DNA reads TGTGCCAGCAGTTACTGGATCAATGAGCAGTTCTTC. This encodes CASSYWINEQFF. The rearrangement links TRBV6-6 to TRBJ2-7; D gene uncertain. The closer fit of TRBJ2-1 to the DNA end suggests the J call may be wrong. Germline V gives CDR1 MNHNY, CDR2 SVGAGI (reference sequence). This CDR3 is built from 12 residues.

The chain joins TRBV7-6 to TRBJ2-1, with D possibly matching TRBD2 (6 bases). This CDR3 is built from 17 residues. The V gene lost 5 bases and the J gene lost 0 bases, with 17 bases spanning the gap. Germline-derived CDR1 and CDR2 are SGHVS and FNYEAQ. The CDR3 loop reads CASSEARGVNSYNEQFF. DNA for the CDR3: TGTGCCAGCAGCGAGGCCCGCGGGGTGAACTCCTACAATGAGCAGTTCTTC. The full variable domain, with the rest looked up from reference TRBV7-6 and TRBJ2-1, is GAGVSQSPRYKVTKRGQDVALRCDPISGHVSLYWYRQALGQGPEFLTYFNYEAQQDKSGLPNDRFSAERPEGSISTLTIQRTEQRDSAMYRCASSEARGVNSYNEQFFGPGTRLTVL.

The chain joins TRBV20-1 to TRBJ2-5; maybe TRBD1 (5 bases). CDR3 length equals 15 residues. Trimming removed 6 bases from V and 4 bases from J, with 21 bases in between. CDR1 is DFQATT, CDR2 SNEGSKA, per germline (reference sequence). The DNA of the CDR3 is TGCAGTGCCACACGAGCGATGACAGCGCCAGAGACCCAGTACTTC. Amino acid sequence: CSATRAMTAPETQYF.

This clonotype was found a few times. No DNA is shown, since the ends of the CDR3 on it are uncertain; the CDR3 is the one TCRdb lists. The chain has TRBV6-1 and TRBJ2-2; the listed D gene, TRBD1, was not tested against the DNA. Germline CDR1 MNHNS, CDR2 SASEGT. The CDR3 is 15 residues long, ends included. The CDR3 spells CASTVGQGNTGELSF.

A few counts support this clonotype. The CDR3, as DNA: TGTGCTAGTGGCGGCAGGGATACTGAAGCTTTCTTT. Translated, it gives CASGGRDTEAFF. The chain has TRBV12-5 and TRBJ1-1; D might be TRBD1 (5 bases). This CDR3 comprises 12 residues. Germline values: CDR1 LGHNT, CDR2 FRNRAP. Between the trimmed V and J ends, which lost 6 bases and 5 bases, there was a span of 10 bases.

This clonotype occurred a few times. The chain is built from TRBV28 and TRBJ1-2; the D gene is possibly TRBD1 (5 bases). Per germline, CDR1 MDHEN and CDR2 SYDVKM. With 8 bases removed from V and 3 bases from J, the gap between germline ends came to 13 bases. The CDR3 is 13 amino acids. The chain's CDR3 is CASREGYDYGYTF. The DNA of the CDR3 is TGTGCCAGCCGTGAGGGGTATGACTATGGCTACACCTTC.

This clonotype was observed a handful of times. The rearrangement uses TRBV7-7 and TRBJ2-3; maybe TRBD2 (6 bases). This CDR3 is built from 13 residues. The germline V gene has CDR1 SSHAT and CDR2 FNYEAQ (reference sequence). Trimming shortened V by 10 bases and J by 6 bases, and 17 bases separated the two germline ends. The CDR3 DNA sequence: TGTGCCACCTCAGAAGGCGGGGTGGATACGCAGTATTTT. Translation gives CATSEGGVDTQYF.

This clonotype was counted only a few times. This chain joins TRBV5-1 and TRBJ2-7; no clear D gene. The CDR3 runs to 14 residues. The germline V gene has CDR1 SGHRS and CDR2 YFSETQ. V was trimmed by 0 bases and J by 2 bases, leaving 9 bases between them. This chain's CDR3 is CASSLVGTPYEQYF. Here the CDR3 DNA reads TGCGCCAGCAGCTTGGTGGGCACACCCTACGAGCAGTACTTC.

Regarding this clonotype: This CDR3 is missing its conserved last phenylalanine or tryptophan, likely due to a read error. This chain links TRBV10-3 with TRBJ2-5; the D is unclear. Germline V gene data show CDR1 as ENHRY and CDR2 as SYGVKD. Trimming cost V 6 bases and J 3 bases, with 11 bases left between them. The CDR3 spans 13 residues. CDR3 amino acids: CAISILDKETQYL. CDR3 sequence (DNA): TGTGCCATCAGCATCCTAGACAAAGAGACCCAGTACTTG.

CDR3 in amino acids: CASSSLGTRGGSPLHF. In DNA form, the CDR3 reads TGTGCCAGCAGCTCTTTAGGAACGAGGGGTGGGTCACCCCTCCACTTT. The rearrangement joins TRBV5-6 to TRBJ1-6, with TRBD1 as a possible D gene (5 bases). The CDR3 totals 16 residues. V lost 3 bases, J lost 10 bases, and 20 bases lay in between. In germline, CDR1 is SGHDT, CDR2 YYEEEE.

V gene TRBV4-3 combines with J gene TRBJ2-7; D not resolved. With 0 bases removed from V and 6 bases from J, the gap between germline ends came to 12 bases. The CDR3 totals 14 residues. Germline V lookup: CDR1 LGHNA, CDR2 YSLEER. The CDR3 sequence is CASSQDMIGREQYF. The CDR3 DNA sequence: TGCGCCAGCAGCCAAGATATGATCGGGCGCGAGCAGTACTTC.

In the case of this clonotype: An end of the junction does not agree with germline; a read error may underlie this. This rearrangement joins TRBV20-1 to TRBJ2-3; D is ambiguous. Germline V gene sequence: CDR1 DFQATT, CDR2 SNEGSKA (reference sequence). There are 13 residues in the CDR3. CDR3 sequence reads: CSARVRSRDTQYF. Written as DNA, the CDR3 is TGCAGTGCTAGAGTGAGGAGCAGAGATACGCAGTATTTT.

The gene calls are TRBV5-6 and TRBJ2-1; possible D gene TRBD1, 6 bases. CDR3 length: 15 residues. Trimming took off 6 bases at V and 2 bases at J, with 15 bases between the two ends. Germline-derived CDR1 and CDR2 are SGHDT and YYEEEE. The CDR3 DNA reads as TGTGCCAGCACCCCTGGGCAGGGGACCTACAATGAGCAGTTCTTC. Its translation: CASTPGQGTYNEQFF. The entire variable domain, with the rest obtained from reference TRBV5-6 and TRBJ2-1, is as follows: DAGVTQSPTHLIKTRGQQVTLRCSPKSGHDTVSWYQQALGQGPQFIFQYYEEEERQRGNFPDRFSGHQFPNYSSELNVNALLLGDSALYLCASTPGQGTYNEQFFGPGTRLTVL.

The CDR3 nucleotides are TGTGCCAGCAGCCCCCCGCGGGGGTTGGACGAAAAACTGTTTTTT. Protein product: CASSPPRGLDEKLFF. The rearrangement uses TRBV3-1 and TRBJ1-4; a weak D match, TRBD1 (5 bases). Germline CDR1 is LGHDT and CDR2 is YNNKEL (reference sequence). The CDR3 spans 15 residues. V was trimmed by 4 bases and J by 8 bases, leaving 17 bases between them.

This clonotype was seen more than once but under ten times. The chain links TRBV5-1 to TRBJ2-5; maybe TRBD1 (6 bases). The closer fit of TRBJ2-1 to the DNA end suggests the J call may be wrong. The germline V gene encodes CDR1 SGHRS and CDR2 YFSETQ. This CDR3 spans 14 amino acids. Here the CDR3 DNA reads TGCGCCAGCAGCTTGGGCACAGGGAAAGATGAGCAGTTCTTC. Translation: CASSLGTGKDEQFF.

The CDR3 reads CASSGTATNYGYTF. DNA for the CDR3: TGTGCCAGCAGTGGGACAGCGACTAACTATGGCTACACCTTC. The rearrangement joins TRBV6-1 to TRBJ1-2; tentatively, D is TRBD1 (6 bases). Germline CDR1 is MNHNS and CDR2 is SASEGT. CDR3 size: 14 residues. Between the trimmed V and J ends, which lost 4 bases and 0 bases, there was a span of 9 bases.

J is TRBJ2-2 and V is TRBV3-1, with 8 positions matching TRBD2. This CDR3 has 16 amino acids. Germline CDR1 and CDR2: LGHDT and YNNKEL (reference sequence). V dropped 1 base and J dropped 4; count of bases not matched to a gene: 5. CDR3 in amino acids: CASSQGGTSFTGELFF. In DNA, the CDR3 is TGTGCCAGCAGCCAAGGCGGGACTAGTTTCACCGGGGAGCTGTTTTTT.

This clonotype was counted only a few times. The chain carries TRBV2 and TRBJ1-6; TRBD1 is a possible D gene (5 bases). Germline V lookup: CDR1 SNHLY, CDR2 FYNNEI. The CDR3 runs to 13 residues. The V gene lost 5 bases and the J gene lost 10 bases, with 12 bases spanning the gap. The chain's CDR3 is CASSPLRDSPLHF. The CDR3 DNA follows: TGTGCCAGCAGTCCGCTGAGGGACTCACCCCTCCACTTT.

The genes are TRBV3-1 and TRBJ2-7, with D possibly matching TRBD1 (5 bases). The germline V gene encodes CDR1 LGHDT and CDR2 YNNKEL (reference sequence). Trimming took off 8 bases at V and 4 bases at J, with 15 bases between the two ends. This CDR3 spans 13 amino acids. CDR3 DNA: TGTGCCAGCGCGGCAGGGCTCGGGTACGAGCAGTACTTC. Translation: CASAAGLGYEQYF.

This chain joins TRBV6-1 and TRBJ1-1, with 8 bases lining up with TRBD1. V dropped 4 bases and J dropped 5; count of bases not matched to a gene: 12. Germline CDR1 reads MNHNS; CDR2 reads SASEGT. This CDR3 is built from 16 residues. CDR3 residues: CASSATDRGGWTEAFF. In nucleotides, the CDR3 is TGTGCCAGCAGTGCCACCGACAGGGGCGGGTGGACTGAAGCTTTCTTT.

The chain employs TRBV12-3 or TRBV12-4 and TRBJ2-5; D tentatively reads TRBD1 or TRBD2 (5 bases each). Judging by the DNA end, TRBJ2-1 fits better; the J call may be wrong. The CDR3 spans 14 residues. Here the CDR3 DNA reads TGTGCCAGCAGTTCCTCCGGGGCTCGAGGTGAGCAGTTCTTC. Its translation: CASSSSGARGEQFF.

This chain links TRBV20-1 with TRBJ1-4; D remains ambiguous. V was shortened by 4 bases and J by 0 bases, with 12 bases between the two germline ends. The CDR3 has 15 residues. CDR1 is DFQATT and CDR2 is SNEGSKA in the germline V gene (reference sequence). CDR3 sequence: CSAMPLRATNEKLFF. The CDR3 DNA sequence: TGCAGTGCTATGCCGCTGCGGGCAACTAATGAAAAACTGTTTTTT.

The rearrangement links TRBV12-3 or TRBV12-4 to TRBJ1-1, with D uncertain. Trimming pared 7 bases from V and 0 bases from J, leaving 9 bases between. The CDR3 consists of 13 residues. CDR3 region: CASTLLLNTEAFF. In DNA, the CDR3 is TGTGCCAGCACCCTACTCCTGAACACTGAAGCTTTCTTT.

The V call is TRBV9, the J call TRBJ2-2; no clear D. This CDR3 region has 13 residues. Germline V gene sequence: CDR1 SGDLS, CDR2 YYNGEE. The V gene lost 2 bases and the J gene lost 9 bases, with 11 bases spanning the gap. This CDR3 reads CASSVPPAWELFF. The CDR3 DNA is TGTGCCAGCAGCGTCCCTCCCGCGTGGGAGCTGTTTTTT.

The CDR3 here is CSARAPGQAFLTQYF. Written as DNA, the CDR3 is TGCAGTGCTAGGGCCCCGGGACAGGCGTTCTTGACCCAGTACTTC. This chain links TRBV20-1 with TRBJ2-5; TRBD1 matches 8 bases. Looked up from germline, CDR1 is DFQATT and CDR2 is SNEGSKA (reference sequence). The ends lost 3 bases at V and 7 bases at J; junction bases unmatched: 13. The CDR3 covers 15 residues.

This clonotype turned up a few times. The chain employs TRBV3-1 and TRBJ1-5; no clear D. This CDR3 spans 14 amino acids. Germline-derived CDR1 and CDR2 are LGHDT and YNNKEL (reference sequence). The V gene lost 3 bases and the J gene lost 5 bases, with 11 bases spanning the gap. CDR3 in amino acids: CASSHRLIDQPQHF. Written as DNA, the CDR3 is TGTGCCAGCAGCCATCGACTGATTGATCAGCCCCAGCATTTT.

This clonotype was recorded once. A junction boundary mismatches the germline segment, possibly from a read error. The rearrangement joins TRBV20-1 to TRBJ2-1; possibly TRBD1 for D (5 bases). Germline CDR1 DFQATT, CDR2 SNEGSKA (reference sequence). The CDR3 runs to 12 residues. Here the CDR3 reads CSAPPGYNERFF. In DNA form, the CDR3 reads TGCAGTGCACCCCCAGGGTACAATGAGCGGTTCTTC.

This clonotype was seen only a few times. CDR3 region: CASSQELGVTEAFF. The CDR3 region has the DNA TGTGCCAGCAGCCAAGAACTGGGAGTCACTGAAGCTTTCTTT. The chain joins TRBV14 to TRBJ1-1, with D unclear. This CDR3 spans 14 amino acids. CDR1 and CDR2 (germline): SGHDN, FVKESK. V was pared by 0 bases and J by 4 bases, with 9 bases between.